These 7 T cell receptor beta chains were all obtained from the same sample, sequenced in a study of blood T cell repertoires in COVID-19. Here immunoSEQ multiplex PCR was the method, and the copy in TCRdb shows in-frame clones only, minus some. Found here are approximately 54,000 clones, roughly 79% of them singletons; the top ten hold over 4%. Sequenced sample: peripheral blood. The source is a woman aged 55-75 years with acute or convalescent COVID-19.

The chain links TRBV5-1 to TRBJ2-1; 11 positions agree with TRBD1. Germline V lookup: CDR1 SGHRS, CDR2 YFSETQ. The trim removed 10 bases at V and 8 bases at J, leaving 11 bases unmatched. This CDR3 is 14 amino acids long. CDR3 in amino acids: CAGAWGQGDDEQFF. In nucleotides, the CDR3 is TGCGCCGGAGCTTGGGGACAGGGGGACGATGAGCAGTTCTTC.

V and J are TRBV10-3 and TRBJ1-6, with 7 bases aligning to TRBD1. This CDR3 is built from 14 residues. CDR1 and CDR2 (germline): ENHRY, SYGVKD. Losses at the gene ends were 1 base for V and 10 bases for J; bases not matched to a gene: 4. CDR3 in DNA: TGTGCCATCAGTGAGTTGGGACAGCGCTCACCCCTCCACTTT. It translates to CAISELGQRSPLHF.

The J gene is TRBJ2-3, the V gene TRBV28; 8 bases are shared with TRBD2. V trimming: 4 bases; J trimming: 6 bases; junction bases outside the gene matches: 12. The CDR3 runs 16 residues. Germline V gives CDR1 MDHEN, CDR2 SYDVKM. The CDR3 DNA sequence: TGTGCCAGCAGTTCTTACGGGGGGGCCTCGGGTGATACGCAGTATTTT. This encodes CASSSYGGASGDTQYF.

V gene TRBV7-3 combines with J gene TRBJ2-1; weak D call: TRBD2 (6 bases). Germline-derived CDR1 and CDR2 are SGHTA and FQGTGA. CDR3 length equals 16 residues. Trimming shortened V by 5 bases and J by 7 bases, and 21 bases separated the two germline ends. The CDR3: CASSPGGASLGNEQFF. CDR3 sequence (DNA): TGTGCCAGCAGCCCCGGGGGAGCCTCCCTCGGGAATGAGCAGTTCTTC.

This sequence joins TRBV7-2 and TRBJ1-3, with TRBD1 identical over 7 bases. Germline CDR1 SGHTA, CDR2 FQGNSA. The CDR3 length is 15 residues. The V segment lost 8 bases and the J segment 0 bases; nucleotides outside the gene matches: 7. CDR3 protein: CASAQGSLSGNTIYF. CDR3 DNA sequence: TGTGCCAGCGCACAGGGGAGCCTCTCTGGAAACACCATATATTTT.

This clone is a singleton in its sample. The chain is built from TRBV6-5 and TRBJ1-5, with TRBD1 matching over 7 bases. CDR3 length: 15 residues. With 5 bases clipped from V and 4 bases from J, the junction kept 8 bases outside the gene matches. Germline lookup yields CDR1 MNHEY and CDR2 SVGAGI. This chain's CDR3 is CASSHRGQPNQPQHF. The CDR3 DNA sequence: TGTGCCAGCAGTCACCGGGGACAGCCGAATCAGCCCCAGCATTTT.

This clone was found a few times. This chain uses TRBV3-1 (or the pseudogene TRBV3-2) with TRBJ1-3; 7 bases line up with TRBD1. This CDR3 region has 17 residues. After removal of 4 bases from V and 2 bases from J, the junction contained 11 bases not matched to a gene. In germline, CDR1 is LGHDT, CDR2 YNNKEL (reference sequence). Written as DNA, the CDR3 is TGTGCCAGCAGCCGCACGTCAGGGGGAAGTACTGGAAACACCATATATTTT. The encoded protein is CASSRTSGGSTGNTIYF.